A selection of T cell receptor beta chains follows, all from one sample in a study of blood T cell repertoires in COVID-19. Data came from immunoSEQ multiplex PCR; TCRdb stores just in-frame clones and leaves some out. The sample records roughly 57,000 clones, 79% being singletons. Sequenced: peripheral blood. The receptors here all came from a man aged 55-75 years with acute or convalescent COVID-19. Both conserved end residues are part of each CDR3. D genes are given only for firm matches. Where a row states a size, it is once, few, many or the class of an expanded clone; other rows omit it.

v_call	clone_size	j_call	cdr3_length	d_call	cdr3_aa	cdr3_nt
TRBV4-1	-	TRBJ1-3	16	-	CASSQNPGEDGNTIYF	TGCGCCAGCAGCCAGAACCCTGGGGAGGATGGAAACACCATATATTTT
TRBV6-1	-	TRBJ1-2	16	TRBD1	CASSEKGTGSLYGYTF	TGTGCCAGCAGTGAAAAGGGGACAGGTTCCCTGTATGGCTACACCTTC
TRBV18	few	TRBJ1-3	14	-	CATAGGASGNTIYF	TGTGCCACCGCGGGGGGGGCGTCGGGAAACACCATATATTTT
TRBV28	-	TRBJ2-1	19	-	CASSSPNPTQVSVYNEQFF	TGTGCCAGCAGTTCTCCTAACCCGACTCAAGTCTCAGTCTACAATGAGCAGTTCTTC
TRBV20-1	-	TRBJ2-7	15	TRBD2	CSASDTSGGVYEQYF	TGCAGTGCTAGTGATACTAGCGGGGGTGTTTACGAGCAGTACTTC
TRBV10-3	-	TRBJ2-2	13	TRBD1	CAIRDSYTGELFF	TGTGCCATCCGGGACAGCTACACCGGGGAGCTGTTTTTT
TRBV5-4	-	TRBJ2-3	16	TRBD2	CASSLFSGTSADTQYF	TGTGCCAGCAGCTTGTTTTCCGGGACTAGCGCAGATACGCAGTATTTT
TRBV4-1	-	TRBJ2-1	15	TRBD2	CASSQGSGGYNEQFF	TGCGCCAGCAGCCAAGGTAGCGGGGGCTACAATGAGCAGTTCTTC
TRBV27	-	TRBJ2-1	16	TRBD2	CASSLSWLAGDSEQFF	TGTGCCAGCAGTTTATCTTGGCTAGCGGGGGATTCTGAGCAGTTCTTC
TRBV9	-	TRBJ2-2	16	TRBD2	CASSRSGGENTGELFF	TGTGCCAGCAGTCGATCCGGGGGGGAGAACACCGGGGAGCTGTTTTTT
TRBV18	-	TRBJ1-5	13	-	CASSPGEGQPQHF	TGTGCCAGCTCACCGGGAGAAGGGCAGCCCCAGCATTTT
TRBV24-1	-	TRBJ2-1	14	TRBD2	CATGPSGGRDEQFF	TGTGCCACCGGCCCCAGCGGGGGGCGGGATGAGCAGTTCTTC